This T cell receptor beta chain was profiled in a study of naive and memory T cell subsets. The V and J ends lost 5 bases and 8 bases respectively, with 18 bases between them. Germline V gene sequence: CDR1 SEHNR, CDR2 FQNEAQ (reference sequence). This CDR3 is 14 amino acids long. The beta constant-region primer was an equimolar mix of two oligonucleotides covering TRBC1 and TRBC2. Four rounds of PCR amplified the ligated cDNA using nested alpha and beta constant-region primers plus SP2. From the UMI-ligation and nested PCR reads, TCRdb called clonotypes with MiXCR, one entry per CDR3 protein. The sample has around 31,000 distinct CDR3 sequences; 9.5% to 12% are singletons. After the first PCR, alpha and beta chain libraries were processed separately. Cells stained for CD3, CD4, CD8, CD45RA and CD27 were sorted into four subsets. This clonotype has ten or more counts.

The material sequenced was effector memory CD4+ T cells from blood. Specified subset: effector memory, CD45RA- CD27-. The sequence was collected from a human donor in good health. The chain links TRBV7-9 to TRBJ2-5, with D uncertain. CDR3 DNA sequence: TGTGCCAGCAGCGAAGCCAGGCCTACCACCACCCAGTACTTC. Translated, it gives CASSEARPTTTQYF. Full variable domain (rest looked up from reference TRBV7-9 and TRBJ2-5): DTGVSQNPRHKITKRGQNVTFRCDPISEHNRLYWYRQTLGQGPEFLTYFQNEAQLEKSRLLSDRFSAERPKGSFSTLEIQRTEQGDSAMYLCASSEARPTTTQYFGPGTRLLVL.